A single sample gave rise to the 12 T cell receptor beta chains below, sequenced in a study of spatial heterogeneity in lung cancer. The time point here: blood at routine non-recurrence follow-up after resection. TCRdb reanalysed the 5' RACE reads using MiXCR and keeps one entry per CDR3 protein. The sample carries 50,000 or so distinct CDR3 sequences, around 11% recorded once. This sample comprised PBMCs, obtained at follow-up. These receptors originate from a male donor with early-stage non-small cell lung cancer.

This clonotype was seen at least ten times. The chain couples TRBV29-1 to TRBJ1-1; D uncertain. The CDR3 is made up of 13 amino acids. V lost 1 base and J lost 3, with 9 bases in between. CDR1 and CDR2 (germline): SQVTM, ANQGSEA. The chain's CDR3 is CSVEAAGHTEAFF. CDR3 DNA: TGCAGCGTTGAAGCTGCAGGTCACACTGAAGCTTTCTTT.

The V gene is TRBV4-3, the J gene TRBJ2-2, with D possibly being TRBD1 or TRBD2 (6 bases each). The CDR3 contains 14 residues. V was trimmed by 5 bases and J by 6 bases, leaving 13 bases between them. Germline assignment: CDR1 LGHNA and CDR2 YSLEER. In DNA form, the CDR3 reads TGCGCCAGCAGCAGGGGGGCGCTGGCCGGGGAGCTGTTTTTT. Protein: CASSRGALAGELFF.

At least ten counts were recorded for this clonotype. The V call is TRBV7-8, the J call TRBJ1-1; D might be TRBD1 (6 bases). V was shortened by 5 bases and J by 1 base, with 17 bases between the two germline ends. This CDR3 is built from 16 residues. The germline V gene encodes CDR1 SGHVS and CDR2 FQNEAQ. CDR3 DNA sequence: TGTGCCAGCAGCCCCAGGGGAGGGGGACGGAACACTGAAGCTTTCTTT. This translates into CASSPRGGGRNTEAFF. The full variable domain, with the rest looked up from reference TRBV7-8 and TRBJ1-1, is GAGVSQSPRYKVAKRGQDVALRCDPISGHVSLFWYQQALGQGPEFLTYFQNEAQLDKSGLPSDRFFAERPEGSVSTLKIQRTQQEDSAVYLCASSPRGGGRNTEAFFGQGTRLTVV.

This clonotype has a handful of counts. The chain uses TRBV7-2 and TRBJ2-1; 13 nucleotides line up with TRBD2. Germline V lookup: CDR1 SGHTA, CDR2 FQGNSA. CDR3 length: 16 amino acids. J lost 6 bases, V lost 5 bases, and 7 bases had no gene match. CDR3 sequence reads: CASSRSGTSGTNEQFF. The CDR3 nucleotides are TGTGCCAGCAGCCGCTCCGGGACTAGCGGGACCAATGAGCAGTTCTTC. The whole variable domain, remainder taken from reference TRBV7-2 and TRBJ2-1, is GAGVSQSPSNKVTEKGKDVELRCDPISGHTALYWYRQSLGQGLEFLIYFQGNSAPDKSGLPSDRFSAERTGGSVSTLTIQRTQQEDSAVYLCASSRSGTSGTNEQFFGPGTRLTVL.

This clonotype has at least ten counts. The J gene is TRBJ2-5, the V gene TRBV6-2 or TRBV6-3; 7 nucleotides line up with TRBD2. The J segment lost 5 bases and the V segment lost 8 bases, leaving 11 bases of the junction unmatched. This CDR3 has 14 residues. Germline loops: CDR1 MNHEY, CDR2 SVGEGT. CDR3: CASSGTTPSETQYF. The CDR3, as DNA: TGTGCCAGCTCCGGGACTACCCCTTCGGAGACCCAGTACTTC.

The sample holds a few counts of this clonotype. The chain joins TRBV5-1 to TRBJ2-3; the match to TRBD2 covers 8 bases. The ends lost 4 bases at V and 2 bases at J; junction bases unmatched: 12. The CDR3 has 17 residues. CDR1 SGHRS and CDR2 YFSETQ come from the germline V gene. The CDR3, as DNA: TGCGCCAGCAGCCCCCCCTCAGCGGGGGACAACACAGATACGCAGTATTTT. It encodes CASSPPSAGDNTDTQYF.

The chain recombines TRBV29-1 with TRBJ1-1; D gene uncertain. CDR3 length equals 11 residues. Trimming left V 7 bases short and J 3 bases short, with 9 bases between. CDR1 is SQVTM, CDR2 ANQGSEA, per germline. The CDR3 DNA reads TGCAGCGGTTCCCGGGACACTGAAGCTTTCTTT. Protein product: CSGSRDTEAFF.

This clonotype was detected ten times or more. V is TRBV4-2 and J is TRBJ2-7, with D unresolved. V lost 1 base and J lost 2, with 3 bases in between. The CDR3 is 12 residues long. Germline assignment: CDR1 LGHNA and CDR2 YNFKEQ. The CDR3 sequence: CASSQGAYEQYF. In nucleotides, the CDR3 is TGTGCCAGCAGCCAAGGGGCCTACGAGCAGTACTTC.

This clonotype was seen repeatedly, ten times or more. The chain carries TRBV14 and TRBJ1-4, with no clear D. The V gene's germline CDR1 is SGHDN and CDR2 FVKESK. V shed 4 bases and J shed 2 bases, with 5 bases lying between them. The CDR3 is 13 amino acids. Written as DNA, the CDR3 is TGTGCCAGCAGCCTTTGGACTAATGAAAAACTGTTTTTT. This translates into CASSLWTNEKLFF. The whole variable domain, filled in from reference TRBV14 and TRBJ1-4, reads EAGVTQFPSHSVIEKGQTVTLRCDPISGHDNLYWYRRVMGKEIKFLLHFVKESKQDESGMPNNRFLAERTGGTYSTLKVQPAELEDSGVYFCASSLWTNEKLFFGSGTQLSVL.

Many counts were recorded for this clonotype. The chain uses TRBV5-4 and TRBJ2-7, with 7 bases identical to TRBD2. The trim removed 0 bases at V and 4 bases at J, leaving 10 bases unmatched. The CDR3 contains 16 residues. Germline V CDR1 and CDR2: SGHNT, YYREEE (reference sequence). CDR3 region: CASSLGSWTSAYEQYF. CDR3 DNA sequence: TGTGCCAGCAGCTTGGGGTCGTGGACTAGTGCGTACGAGCAGTACTTC.

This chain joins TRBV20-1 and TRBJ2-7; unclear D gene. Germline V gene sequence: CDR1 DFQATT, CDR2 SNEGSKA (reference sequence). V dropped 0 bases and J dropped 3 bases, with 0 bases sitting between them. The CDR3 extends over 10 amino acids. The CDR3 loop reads CSARDYEQYF. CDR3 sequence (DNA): TGCAGTGCTAGAGACTACGAGCAGTACTTC.

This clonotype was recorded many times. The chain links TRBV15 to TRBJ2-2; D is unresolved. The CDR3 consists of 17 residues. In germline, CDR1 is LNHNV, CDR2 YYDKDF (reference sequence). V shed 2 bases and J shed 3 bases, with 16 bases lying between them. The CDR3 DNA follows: TGTGCCACCAGCAGATTCCCTGAGAGAATCGACACCGGGGAGCTGTTTTTT. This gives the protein CATSRFPERIDTGELFF.